Listed below are T cell receptor beta chains from one sample, sequenced in a study of shared clonotypes between healthy human individuals. Only in-frame clones appear in the TCRdb table, and some are missing; sequencing was by immunoSEQ multiplex PCR. The data show over a million clones, around 98.5% seen once. Sequenced sample: naive CD4+ T cells sorted from blood. The receptors come from a man aged 25-40 years in good health. CDR3s include the opening cysteine and the closing phenylalanine or tryptophan. The D gene is left open where the match is weak. Expanded clones get a size class; other rows say once, few or many, or leave the size out.

CASSFFGHNEQFF | TGTGCCAGCAGCTTTTTTGGCCACAATGAGCAGTTCTTC | . | TRBJ2-1 | . | TRBV7-2
CATSTPGTRARNEKLFF | TGTGCCACCAGCACGCCGGGGACCAGGGCTCGTAATGAAAAACTGTTTTTT | . | TRBJ1-4 | . | TRBV15
CASSIGRSSTDTQYF | TGCGCCAGCAGCATCGGCAGATCTAGCACAGATACGCAGTATTTT | . | TRBJ2-3 | . | TRBV10-1
CASSPQGANQPQHF | TGCGCCAGCAGCCCCCAGGGGGCGAATCAGCCCCAGCATTTT | TRBD1 | TRBJ1-5 | . | TRBV5-1
CASSQGHIYEQYF | TGCGCCAGCAGTCAAGGACACATCTACGAGCAGTACTTC | . | TRBJ2-7 | . | TRBV23-1
CASSGLGVTEAFF | TGTGCCAGCAGTGGCTTGGGGGTCACTGAAGCTTTCTTT | . | TRBJ1-1 | once | TRBV25-1
CASQWAEYNEQFF | TGTGCCAGCCAATGGGCAGAATACAATGAGCAGTTCTTC | . | TRBJ2-1 | once | TRBV7-9
CASSSKTSGRYEQFF | TGTGCCAGCAGCTCGAAGACTAGCGGGAGATATGAGCAGTTCTTC | TRBD2 | TRBJ2-1 | . | TRBV5-4
CASSPAVGLNTGELFF | TGCGCCAGCAGCCCCGCAGTGGGCCTTAACACCGGGGAGCTGTTTTTT | . | TRBJ2-2 | . | TRBV5-1
CASSVTGPMGLGSSYNEQFF | TGTGCCAGCAGCGTAACTGGACCGATGGGACTCGGGTCCTCCTACAATGAGCAGTTCTTC | . | TRBJ2-1 | . | TRBV9
CAIKSGTQETQYF | TGTGCCATCAAGAGCGGGACACAAGAGACCCAGTACTTC | . | TRBJ2-5 | . | TRBV10-3
CASSFPDLGGYTF | TGTGCCAGCAGTTTCCCGGACCTGGGTGGCTACACCTTC | . | TRBJ1-2 | . | TRBV6-5
CASSQATRGHYEQYF | TGCGCCAGCAGCCAAGCTACCAGGGGGCACTACGAGCAGTACTTC | TRBD1 | TRBJ2-7 | . | TRBV4-3
CSVAQGQPWDEQYF | TGCAGCGTCGCCCAGGGGCAGCCTTGGGACGAGCAGTACTTC | . | TRBJ2-7 | . | TRBV29-1
CASSSTGDSGRYNEQFF | TGTGCCAGCAGCTCCACGGGTGATAGCGGGAGGTACAATGAGCAGTTCTTC | TRBD2 | TRBJ2-1 | once | TRBV7-9
CASRPDGSSYEQYF | TGCGCCAGCAGACCCGACGGGTCCTCCTACGAGCAGTACTTC | . | TRBJ2-7 | once | TRBV5-1
CASKVLGGNQPQHF | TGTGCCAGCAAAGTACTTGGGGGCAATCAGCCCCAGCATTTT | . | TRBJ1-5 | . | TRBV2
CASSLSTGTGLTGELFF | TGTGCCAGCAGTCTATCGACCGGGACAGGGCTTACCGGGGAGCTGTTTTTT | TRBD1 | TRBJ2-2 | . | TRBV27
CASSSTARGPTNEKLFF | TGTGCCAGCAGCTCAACCGCCCGGGGGCCCACTAATGAAAAACTGTTTTTT | . | TRBJ1-4 | . | TRBV14
CASRGRRNTGELFF | TGTGCCAGCAGGGGGCGCCGGAACACCGGGGAGCTGTTTTTT | . | TRBJ2-2 | . | TRBV6-6
CASSPTWGKEETQYF | TGCGCCAGCAGCCCTACGTGGGGGAAAGAAGAGACCCAGTACTTC | . | TRBJ2-5 | . | TRBV5-1
CASSFSLAVYNEQFF | TGTGCCAGCAGCTTTTCACTAGCGGTCTACAATGAGCAGTTCTTC | TRBD2 | TRBJ2-1 | . | TRBV7-9
CAGGVPEAFF | TGTGCCGGGGGGGTTCCTGAAGCTTTCTTT | . | TRBJ1-1 | once | TRBV28
CASSHLWEGGNEQFF | TGCGCCAGCAGCCACCTCTGGGAGGGTGGAAATGAGCAGTTCTTC | TRBD2 | TRBJ2-1 | . | TRBV4-3
CGVLGMNTEAFF | TGTGGAGTTCTTGGGATGAACACTGAAGCTTTCTTT | . | TRBJ1-1 | . | TRBV28
CASQGQKTDTQYF | TGCGCCAGTCAGGGACAGAAAACAGATACGCAGTATTTT | TRBD1 | TRBJ2-3 | . | TRBV5-1
CASSYSPDNYGYTF | TGTGCCAGCAGTTACTCTCCCGATAACTATGGCTACACCTTC | . | TRBJ1-2 | . | TRBV6-6
CASSLALGIPNEQFF | TGTGCTAGCAGCTTAGCTCTAGGGATCCCGAATGAGCAGTTCTTC | . | TRBJ2-1 | . | TRBV7-7
CASSVGTGTGAYEQYF | TGTGCCAGCAGCGTAGGGACCGGGACAGGGGCCTACGAGCAGTACTTC | TRBD1 | TRBJ2-7 | . | TRBV9
CASSLGPRGARDGNQPQHF | TGTGCCAGCAGCTTAGGGCCCAGGGGGGCCAGGGATGGCAATCAGCCCCAGCATTTT | TRBD1 | TRBJ1-5 | . | TRBV11-2
CSVVIAGGTDTQYF | TGCAGCGTTGTCATAGCGGGAGGCACAGATACGCAGTATTTT | TRBD2 | TRBJ2-3 | . | TRBV29-1
CASSQESSGHYSYEQYF | TGCGCCAGCAGCCAAGAGTCCAGCGGACATTATTCCTACGAGCAGTACTTC | . | TRBJ2-7 | . | TRBV4-1
CASSQIDSDTQYF | TGTGCCAGCAGCCAAATCGACTCAGATACGCAGTATTTT | . | TRBJ2-3 | . | TRBV14
CATSRDADRVYGYTF | TGTGCCACCAGCAGAGATGCGGACAGAGTATATGGCTACACCTTC | . | TRBJ1-2 | . | TRBV15
CASSLWGVEETQYF | TGTGCCAGCAGTTTGTGGGGGGTAGAGGAGACCCAGTACTTC | . | TRBJ2-5 | . | TRBV27
CRVRTTYNEQFF | TGCAGGGTTCGGACCACGTACAATGAGCAGTTCTTC | . | TRBJ2-1 | . | TRBV29-1
CAISAAGSETQYF | TGTGCCATCAGTGCTGCGGGGTCCGAGACCCAGTACTTC | . | TRBJ2-5 | . | TRBV10-3
CASSLIPGAKEQYF | TGCGCCAGCAGCTTGATCCCGGGGGCAAAAGAGCAGTACTTC | . | TRBJ2-7 | . | TRBV5-1
CAISVGVANEQFF | TGTGCCATCAGTGTGGGGGTTGCCAATGAGCAGTTCTTC | . | TRBJ2-1 | . | TRBV10-3
CASSQISGLQETQYF | TGTGCCAGCAGCCAAATTTCCGGACTCCAAGAGACCCAGTACTTC | . | TRBJ2-5 | . | TRBV14
CASSSRRNEQYF | TGTGCCAGCAGCTCCCGGAGAAACGAGCAGTACTTC | . | TRBJ2-7 | . | TRBV11-1
CASSRTSDSSYNEQFF | TGTGCCAGCAGCCGGACTAGCGATAGCTCCTACAATGAGCAGTTCTTC | TRBD2 | TRBJ2-1 | . | TRBV7-3
CASSRLGGDRDTQYF | TGTGCCAGCTCACGATTGGGTGGGGACCGGGATACGCAGTATTTT | . | TRBJ2-3 | . | TRBV18
CAWSDGTSTDTQYF | TGTGCCTGGAGTGACGGAACTAGCACAGATACGCAGTATTTT | . | TRBJ2-3 | once | TRBV30
CASSLGAGGNQPQHF | TGTGCCAGCAGCTTAGGGGCAGGGGGCAATCAGCCTCAGCATTTT | TRBD1 | TRBJ1-5 | . | TRBV7-2
CASSGTSGYEQYF | TGTGCCAGCTCCGGGACTAGCGGCTACGAGCAGTACTTC | TRBD2 | TRBJ2-7 | . | TRBV18
CASSLGRKNTGELFF | TGTGCCAGCAGCTTAGGCAGGAAGAACACCGGGGAGCTGTTTTTT | . | TRBJ2-2 | . | TRBV11-2
CASSLVVASRTDTQYF | TGTGCCAGCAGCTTAGTGGTAGCAAGTCGGACAGATACGCAGTATTTT | . | TRBJ2-3 | . | TRBV7-6
CAWRGGSYEQYF | TGTGCCTGGAGGGGCGGTTCCTACGAGCAGTACTTC | . | TRBJ2-7 | . | TRBV30
CASSLDPLGVNTEAFF | TGCGCCAGCAGCTTGGATCCTCTTGGGGTAAACACTGAAGCTTTCTTT | . | TRBJ1-1 | . | TRBV5-1
CASSLVGTVGNQPQHF | TGTGCCAGCAGCTTAGTCGGGACAGTGGGCAATCAGCCCCAGCATTTT | TRBD1 | TRBJ1-5 | . | TRBV7-2
CASSLSSHEQFF | TGTGCCAGCAGTTTATCTAGTCATGAGCAGTTCTTC | . | TRBJ2-1 | . | TRBV28
CASSSGGRGYTF | TGCGCCAGCAGCTCTGGCGGGCGAGGCTACACCTTC | . | TRBJ1-2 | once | TRBV5-1
CASSRLGLGYTF | TGTGCCAGCAGTCGCTTAGGGTTGGGGTACACCTTC | . | TRBJ1-2 | . | TRBV28
CASTPTGTGVNEQYF | TGCGCCAGCACCCCGACCGGGACAGGCGTGAACGAGCAGTACTTC | TRBD1 | TRBJ2-7 | once | TRBV5-1
CASSLVGASSYNEQFF | TGCGCCAGCAGCTTGGTCGGGGCTAGCTCCTACAATGAGCAGTTCTTC | . | TRBJ2-1 | . | TRBV5-1
CASSLHGTGGTGELFF | TGTGCCAGCAGCTTACACGGGACAGGGGGCACCGGGGAGCTGTTTTTT | TRBD1 | TRBJ2-2 | once | TRBV11-3